The 25 T cell receptor beta chains reported below all come from one sample, sequenced in a study of beta chain features in type 1 diabetes. Expressed TCRB transcripts got sequenced, as all isolated RNA was reverse transcribed. The table came from immunoSEQ multiplex PCR; TCRdb's copy has only in-frame clones and leaves some out. This sample yields 680,000 or so clones, of which around 15% are seen a single time; more than 0.08% belongs to the top ten. Sample: naive CD4+ T cells from blood. The source of these receptors is a man aged 18 to 35 in good health.

The CDR3 here is CASSIEPRGEQYF. CDR3 nucleotide sequence: TGTGCCAGTAGTATAGAGCCTCGGGGCGAGCAGTACTTC. J is TRBJ2-7 and V is TRBV19; perhaps TRBD2 as D (5 bases). The CDR3 extends over 13 amino acids. V lost 0 bases to trimming and J lost 6 bases, with 9 bases between them. The V gene's germline CDR1 is LNHDA and CDR2 SQIVND (reference sequence).

This clone occurred a few times. The gene calls are TRBV25-1 and TRBJ2-7; no clear D gene. CDR1 and CDR2 (germline): MGHDK, SYGVNS. The CDR3 length is 13 residues. V lost 1 base, J lost 6 bases, and 10 bases lay in between. The CDR3 DNA reads TGTGCCAGCAGTGAATTAGGCAGACTCGAGCAGTACTTC. This encodes CASSELGRLEQYF.

The chain joins TRBV23-1 to TRBJ2-7; no clear D gene. TRBV23-1 is treated as an ORF (open reading frame) with a function not yet certain. V lost 3 bases and J 4 bases, leaving 10 bases between the germline ends. This CDR3 spans 13 amino acids. CDR3 residues: CASSHSGEYEQYF. DNA of the CDR3: TGCGCCAGCAGTCATTCTGGAGAATACGAGCAGTACTTC.

V gene TRBV9 combines with J gene TRBJ2-2; unclear D gene. The CDR3 contains 14 residues. The germline CDR1 and CDR2 sequences are SGDLS and YYNGEE. V was cut by 0 bases and J by 7 bases, with 10 bases left in between. The CDR3 reads CASSVEEVSGELFF. Written as DNA, the CDR3 is TGTGCCAGCAGCGTAGAAGAGGTCAGCGGGGAGCTGTTTTTT.

This clone occurred a few times. The chain has TRBV5-6 and TRBJ1-4; D unclear. Per germline, CDR1 SGHDT and CDR2 YYEEEE. V gave up 0 bases and J gave up 0 bases, with 6 bases separating them. The CDR3 is made up of 15 amino acids. CDR3 DNA: TGTGCCAGCAGCTTGGACAGCCCAACTAATGAAAAACTGTTTTTT. Residues: CASSLDSPTNEKLFF.

This clone was counted once. V is TRBV7-2 and J is TRBJ1-1; possible D gene TRBD1, 5 bases. Germline CDR1 reads SGHTA; CDR2 reads FQGNSA. This CDR3 region has 17 residues. V gave up 1 base and J gave up 6 bases, with 21 bases separating them. The CDR3 DNA reads as TGTGCCAGCAGCTTAGAGGGAGGTCGGGGGAGGTTGGCTGAAGCTTTCTTT. As protein: CASSLEGGRGRLAEAFF.

The sample holds a few counts of this clone. V gene TRBV5-4 combines with J gene TRBJ2-5; D ambiguous. This CDR3 is 14 amino acids long. CDR1 SGHNT and CDR2 YYREEE come from the germline V gene (reference sequence). V lost 0 bases and J lost 0, with 6 bases in between. The CDR3 reads CASSLEQYQETQYF. The CDR3 DNA follows: TGTGCCAGCAGCTTGGAACAGTACCAAGAGACCCAGTACTTC.

This clone showed up just a few times. The rearrangement links TRBV10-3 to TRBJ2-3; tentatively, D is TRBD2 (5 bases). This CDR3 is built from 14 residues. Germline lookup yields CDR1 ENHRY and CDR2 SYGVKD. V gave up 2 bases and J gave up 4 bases, with 10 bases separating them. This CDR3 reads CAISERETPDTQYF. CDR3 bases: TGTGCCATCAGTGAGAGGGAGACTCCAGATACGCAGTATTTT.

The chain employs TRBV5-1 and TRBJ2-1, with TRBD1 matching 8 bases. Germline CDR1 and CDR2: SGHRS and YFSETQ. The CDR3 length is 15 residues. V shed 4 bases and J 3 bases; nucleotides not matched to a gene: 6. CDR3 protein: CASSPGQGNYNEQFF. CDR3 sequence (DNA): TGCGCCAGCAGCCCTGGACAGGGAAACTACAATGAGCAGTTCTTC.

This sequence joins TRBV2 and TRBJ1-2; possible D gene TRBD1, 5 bases. Looked up from germline, CDR1 is SNHLY and CDR2 is FYNNEI. Trimming removed 3 bases from V and 7 bases from J, with 9 bases in between. The CDR3 runs 12 residues. CDR3 sequence (DNA): TGTGCCAGCAGTGATGACAGTCCTGGCTACACCTTC. It specifies CASSDDSPGYTF.

This chain joins TRBV2 and TRBJ2-7; unclear D gene. V dropped 5 bases and J dropped 5 bases, with 13 bases sitting between them. Germline loops: CDR1 SNHLY, CDR2 FYNNEI. This CDR3 is built from 13 residues. In DNA form, the CDR3 reads TGTGCCAGCAGTTCGTTGCGGAGCCACGAGCAGTACTTC. This sequence encodes CASSSLRSHEQYF.

This clone came up a few times. The chain is built from TRBV5-1 and TRBJ2-3, with D perhaps assigned TRBD1 or TRBD2 (5 bases each). CDR1 and CDR2 (germline): SGHRS, YFSETQ. The CDR3 has 14 amino acids. V was shortened by 3 bases and J by 0 bases, with 8 bases between the two germline ends. The CDR3 loop reads CASSYGASTDTQYF. In nucleotides, the CDR3 is TGCGCCAGCAGCTACGGGGCTAGCACAGATACGCAGTATTTT. Drawing the rest from reference TRBV5-1 and TRBJ2-3, the complete variable domain is KAGVTQTPRYLIKTRGQQVTLSCSPISGHRSVSWYQQTPGQGLQFLFEYFSETQRNKGNFPGRFSGRQFSNSRSEMNVSTLELGDSALYLCASSYGASTDTQYFGPGTRLTVL.

The chain recombines TRBV9 with TRBJ2-3; D is possibly TRBD1 or TRBD2 (6 bases each). Germline V gene lookup returns CDR1 SGDLS and CDR2 YYNGEE. The CDR3 has 16 amino acids. Trimming shortened V by 4 bases and J by 4 bases, and 19 bases separated the two germline ends. In DNA form, the CDR3 reads TGTGCCAGCAGCCGCCTCCGGGGGCAGAGCGCAGATACGCAGTATTTT. Its protein product is CASSRLRGQSADTQYF.

The CDR3 sequence is CASSSGTGGSGYTF. In DNA, the CDR3 is TGTGCCAGCAGTAGCGGGACAGGGGGTAGCGGCTACACCTTC. This sequence joins TRBV27 and TRBJ1-2, with 11 bases aligning to TRBD1. Germline CDR1 reads MNHEY; CDR2 reads SMNVEV (reference sequence). The J segment lost 8 bases and the V segment lost 5 bases, leaving 7 bases of the junction unmatched. The CDR3 length is 14 residues.

This chain connects TRBV5-8 to TRBJ2-6; D uncertain. V dropped 1 base and J dropped 0 bases, with 5 bases sitting between them. This CDR3 is built from 15 residues. Looked up from germline, CDR1 is SGHTS and CDR2 is YDEGEE. The CDR3 DNA sequence: TGTGCCAGCAGCTTGATCTACTCTGGGGCCAACGTCCTGACTTTC. Its protein is CASSLIYSGANVLTF.

V and J are TRBV18 and TRBJ1-2, with D possibly matching TRBD1 (6 bases). The CDR3 spans 13 residues. The germline V and J ends were trimmed by 2 bases and 3 bases, with 7 bases remaining between them. The germline gives CDR1 KGHSH, CDR2 LQKENI. CDR3 sequence: CASSPGQHYGYTF. DNA of the CDR3: TGTGCCAGCTCACCAGGACAGCACTATGGCTACACCTTC.

The chain combines TRBV10-3 with TRBJ2-1; D might be TRBD1 (6 bases). Germline V gives CDR1 ENHRY, CDR2 SYGVKD. V lost 6 bases and J lost 2, with 14 bases in between. The CDR3 totals 15 residues. The CDR3 sequence: CAISMTGTTYNEQFF. DNA for the CDR3: TGTGCCATCAGCATGACAGGTACTACCTACAATGAGCAGTTCTTC.

The genes are TRBV19 and TRBJ2-7, with D perhaps given as TRBD1 or TRBD2 (6 bases each). The CDR3 covers 13 residues. The V gene's germline CDR1 is LNHDA and CDR2 SQIVND (reference sequence). The CDR3 DNA sequence: TGTGCAGCCGGGGGCATTGGGACCTACGAGCAGTACTTC. As protein: CAAGGIGTYEQYF. Looking up the rest from reference TRBV19 and TRBJ2-7 gives the full variable domain: DGGITQSPKYLFRKEGQNVTLSCEQNLNHDAMYWYRQDPGQGLRLIYYSQIVNDFQKGDIAEGYSVSREKKESFPLTVTSAQKNPTAFYLCAAGGIGTYEQYFGPGTRLTVT.

The rearrangement uses TRBV5-4 and TRBJ2-1; 10 bases are shared with TRBD2. Germline CDR1 SGHNT, CDR2 YYREEE (reference sequence). The V and J ends lost 3 bases and 3 bases, in that order; junction bases with no gene match: 3. CDR3 length equals 15 residues. In nucleotides, the CDR3 is TGTGCCAGCAGCTCTTCTAGCGGGAGCTACAATGAGCAGTTCTTC. It translates to CASSSSSGSYNEQFF.

The V call is TRBV9, the J call TRBJ2-3; D is undetermined. CDR1 and CDR2 from the germline V gene are SGDLS and YYNGEE. V dropped 0 bases and J dropped 2 bases, with 4 bases sitting between them. CDR3 length equals 13 residues. The CDR3 DNA sequence: TGTGCCAGCAGCGTAGTGGCCACAGATACGCAGTATTTT. Protein product: CASSVVATDTQYF.

V and J are TRBV7-3 and TRBJ2-5; D call uncertain. The V end was cut by 5 bases, the J end by 5 bases, with 12 bases between. Germline lookup yields CDR1 SGHTA and CDR2 FQGTGA. The CDR3 is 13 residues long. The CDR3 DNA is TGTGCCAGCAGCCCCAAGGACGGGGAGACCCAGTACTTC. Translating it yields CASSPKDGETQYF.

This clone was detected only a few times. The gene calls are TRBV10-2 and TRBJ2-2, with 14 bases fitting TRBD2. This CDR3 spans 17 amino acids. V gave up 3 bases and J gave up 7 bases; unmatched junction bases: 7. Germline CDR1 is WSHSY and CDR2 is SAAADI. CDR3 amino acids: CASSERLAGGRGGELFF. The CDR3 region has the DNA TGCGCCAGCAGTGAAAGACTAGCGGGGGGGCGAGGCGGGGAGCTGTTTTTT.

This clone turned up a few times. The chain links TRBV27 to TRBJ2-6, with TRBD1 identical over 7 bases. Germline CDR1 MNHEY, CDR2 SMNVEV (reference sequence). The CDR3 totals 17 residues. Trimming took 4 bases from V and 0 from J; bases not matched to a gene: 6. The CDR3 spells CASSYQGVFSGANVLTF. In DNA, the CDR3 is TGTGCCAGCAGTTACCAGGGGGTTTTCTCTGGGGCCAACGTCCTGACTTTC.

This chain joins TRBV6-4 and TRBJ1-5; possibly TRBD1 for D (5 bases). Germline loops: CDR1 MRHNA, CDR2 SNTAGT. This CDR3 is 17 amino acids long. The V end lost 3 bases, the J end lost 5 bases, and 20 bases lay between the germline ends. The CDR3 bases are TGTGCCAGCAGTGATCGTCGCACGCGGGGGGAGGATCAGCCCCAGCATTTT. Encoded protein: CASSDRRTRGEDQPQHF.

The chain employs TRBV5-1 and TRBJ2-7, with a tentative D call TRBD1 (5 bases). The CDR3 is 14 residues long. Trimming took off 5 bases at V and 4 bases at J, with 16 bases between the two ends. Germline V lookup: CDR1 SGHRS, CDR2 YFSETQ. The DNA of the CDR3 is TGCGCCAGCAGATCACCAGGGCAAGGGTACGAGCAGTACTTC. Its protein product is CASRSPGQGYEQYF.